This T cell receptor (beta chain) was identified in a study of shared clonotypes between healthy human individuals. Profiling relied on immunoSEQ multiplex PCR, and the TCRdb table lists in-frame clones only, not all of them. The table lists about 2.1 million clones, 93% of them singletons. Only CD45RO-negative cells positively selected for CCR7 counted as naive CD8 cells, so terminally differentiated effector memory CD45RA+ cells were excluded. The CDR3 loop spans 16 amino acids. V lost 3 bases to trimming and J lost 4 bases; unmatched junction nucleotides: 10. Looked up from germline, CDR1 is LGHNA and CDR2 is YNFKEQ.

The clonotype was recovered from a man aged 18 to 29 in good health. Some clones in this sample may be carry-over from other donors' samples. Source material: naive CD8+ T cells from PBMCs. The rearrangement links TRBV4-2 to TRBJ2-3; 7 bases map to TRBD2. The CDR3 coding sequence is TGTGCCAGCAGCCAGCCGGGACTACCCGGAGCAGATACGCAGTATTTT. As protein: CASSQPGLPGADTQYF.